Shown below are 16 T cell receptor beta chains from a single sample sequenced in a study of human T cells and chemical hapten exposure. Sample time point: pre-sensitization, week 0. Described treatment: therapeutic diphenylcyclopropenone sensitization with weekly scalp DPC. Via MiXCR, TCRdb re-called the RACE reads, giving one row per CDR3 protein. The table has under 110,000 distinct CDR3 sequences, 9.5% to 15% seen once. The sequencing used whole blood, collected in connection with sensitization to the hapten diphenylcyclopropenone (DPC). The receptors were gathered from a woman aged 45 to 65 with alopecia areata. Some clones in this sample may be carry-over from other donors' samples.

V and J are TRBV5-1 and TRBJ1-1; 8 bases agree with TRBD1. The V and J ends lost 7 bases and 6 bases, in that order; junction bases with no gene match: 5. The germline V gene has CDR1 SGHRS and CDR2 YFSETQ. CDR3 length: 12 residues. The CDR3 loop reads CASGTGPAEAFF. The CDR3 DNA reads as TGCGCCAGCGGGACAGGTCCTGCTGAAGCTTTCTTT.

Comments on this clonotype: The junction departs from the called germline gene at one end, perhaps through a read error. This rearrangement joins TRBV6-6 to TRBJ2-7, with 8 bases aligning to TRBD2. Germline V gene sequence: CDR1 MNHNY, CDR2 SVGAGI (reference sequence). The length of the CDR3 is 15 residues. The CDR3 nucleotides read TGTGTCAGCAGTCCCACGGGACTAGAATTGTACGAGCAGTACTTC. This sequence encodes CVSSPTGLELYEQYF.

The gene calls are TRBV12-3 or TRBV12-4 and TRBJ1-1; D perhaps matches TRBD1 (5 bases). V was trimmed by 7 bases and J by 5 bases, leaving 11 bases between them. This CDR3 spans 12 amino acids. The CDR3 DNA reads as TGTGCCAGCAAGCGGGAGGGGACTGAAGCTTTCTTT. Its translation: CASKREGTEAFF.

The chain joins TRBV18 to TRBJ2-1, with a possible D match to TRBD1 (6 bases). This CDR3 is 15 amino acids long. Trimming removed 3 bases at V and 2 bases at J, with 11 bases between. The germline V gene has CDR1 KGHSH and CDR2 LQKENI. In DNA form, the CDR3 reads TGTGCCAGCTCACCCAACAGGGAGACCTACAATGAGCAGTTCTTC. Encoded protein: CASSPNRETYNEQFF.

This clonotype was detected ten times or more. This chain connects TRBV10-3 to TRBJ2-1, with 7 bases matching TRBD2. CDR3 length equals 12 residues. Trimming took 7 bases from V and 10 from J; bases not matched to a gene: 7. Germline CDR1 is ENHRY and CDR2 is SYGVKD. The CDR3 bases are TGTGCCATCACAACGGGGGGAGAAGAGCAGTTCTTC. Translated, it gives CAITTGGEEQFF.

The chain joins TRBV20-1 to TRBJ2-1; 7 nucleotides line up with TRBD1. Germline loops: CDR1 DFQATT, CDR2 SNEGSKA (reference sequence). The CDR3 has 14 residues. The V and J ends lost 1 base and 12 bases, in that order; junction bases with no gene match: 12. The CDR3 DNA sequence: TGCAGTGCTAGAGCGGTAGGGGGCGCGGTCCCGCAGTTCTTC. Translated, it gives CSARAVGGAVPQFF.

This clonotype was seen more than once but under ten times. The rearrangement joins TRBV7-6 to TRBJ2-2, with 7 bases lining up with TRBD1. V shed 4 bases, J shed 4 bases, and the junction held 9 bases outside the gene matches. The CDR3 consists of 16 residues. The germline V gene encodes CDR1 SGHVS and CDR2 FNYEAQ. CDR3 sequence: CASSSSDRTLTGELFF. The CDR3 nucleotides are TGTGCCAGCAGCTCCTCGGACAGGACACTCACCGGGGAGCTGTTTTTT.

The chain employs TRBV5-1 and TRBJ2-3; 7 nucleotides match TRBD2. The length of the CDR3 is 16 residues. J lost 2 bases, V lost 3 bases, and 9 bases had no gene match. The germline V gene has CDR1 SGHRS and CDR2 YFSETQ. CDR3 in DNA: TGCGCCAGCAGCTCTTTCGGGACTACCTTCACAGATACGCAGTATTTT. Translated: CASSSFGTTFTDTQYF.

The chain combines TRBV3-1 with TRBJ2-3, with TRBD2 matching 8 bases. Germline values: CDR1 LGHDT, CDR2 YNNKEL (reference sequence). The V gene end was trimmed by 6 bases and the J gene end by 0 bases; junction bases not matched to a gene: 8. The CDR3 runs 16 residues. In DNA form, the CDR3 reads TGTGCCAGCAGACCTACTAGCGGTACTAGCACAGATACGCAGTATTTT. Protein: CASRPTSGTSTDTQYF.

V and J are TRBV7-7 and TRBJ2-5; tentatively, D is TRBD2 (6 bases). This CDR3 is built from 16 residues. The germline V gene has CDR1 SSHAT and CDR2 FNYEAQ (reference sequence). V was pared by 1 base and J by 7 bases, with 19 bases between. The CDR3 sequence is CASSLGRDSLGVTQYF. The CDR3 DNA follows: TGTGCCAGCAGCTTAGGACGGGACTCCCTTGGGGTGACCCAGTACTTC.

This clonotype turned up a few times. The genes are TRBV5-1 and TRBJ2-1; TRBD2 aligns across 10 bases. The length of the CDR3 is 16 residues. After removal of 4 bases from V and 8 bases from J, the junction contained 12 bases not matched to a gene. Germline CDR1 SGHRS, CDR2 YFSETQ. As DNA, the CDR3 is TGCGCCAGCAGCCCACCCAGCGGGAGGGCCTTGGATGAGCAGTTCTTC. Amino acid sequence: CASSPPSGRALDEQFF.

This clonotype was found a few times. V is TRBV29-1 and J is TRBJ2-1, with TRBD2 identical over 14 bases. With 7 bases clipped from V and 2 bases from J, the junction kept 16 bases outside the gene matches. Looked up from germline, CDR1 is SQVTM and CDR2 is ANQGSEA. The CDR3 spans 19 residues. For the CDR3, the DNA is TGCAGCGCGACCAAGGGGACTAGCGGGGGCCAATCTACCTACAATGAGCAGTTCTTC. This gives the protein CSATKGTSGGQSTYNEQFF.

The chain combines TRBV14 with TRBJ2-1; 7 nucleotides line up with TRBD1. This CDR3 comprises 13 residues. Germline trimming cut 0 bases from V and 15 bases from J; bases unmatched to any gene: 8. The germline CDR1 and CDR2 sequences are SGHDN and FVKESK. The CDR3 reads CASSQDGQGVLFF. CDR3 nucleotides: TGTGCCAGCAGCCAAGACGGTCAGGGGGTTCTGTTCTTC.

The CDR3 nucleotides read TGCGCCAGCAGCCAACAGGGGAAGGATCAGCCCCAGCATTTT. It yields the protein CASSQQGKDQPQHF. The rearrangement uses TRBV4-1 and TRBJ1-5; maybe TRBD1 (6 bases). Trimming took off 2 bases at V and 5 bases at J, with 10 bases between the two ends. This CDR3 contains 14 residues. Germline V gene lookup returns CDR1 MGHRA and CDR2 YSYEKL.

This clonotype was found many times. As DNA, the CDR3 is TGCAGTGCGCATAAGACTGCCTACGAGCAGTACTTC. This codes for CSAHKTAYEQYF. The V and J genes are TRBV20-1 and TRBJ2-7; D not resolved. The germline gives CDR1 DFQATT, CDR2 SNEGSKA (reference sequence). The CDR3 consists of 12 residues. The V end lost 6 bases, the J end lost 2 bases, and 11 bases lay between the germline ends.

DNA for the CDR3: TGTGCCACCGGTAGGGACACCATATATTTT. Encoded protein: CATGRDTIYF. The V and J genes are TRBV10-3 and TRBJ1-3; D unclear. This CDR3 comprises 10 residues. V dropped 10 bases and J dropped 8 bases, with 9 bases sitting between them. In germline, CDR1 is ENHRY, CDR2 SYGVKD.